A single sample gave rise to the 15 T cell receptor beta chains below, sequenced in a study of shared clonotypes between healthy human individuals. The data were produced by immunoSEQ multiplex PCR, yet TCRdb's version contains in-frame clones alone and is incomplete. Among under 2,500,000 clones listed, more than 90% were seen once. The sample consisted of naive CD4+ T cells sorted from blood. This sample's subset: CD45RA+ positively selected. Source of these receptors: a man between 18 and 29 years old in good health.

The rearrangement uses TRBV5-1 and TRBJ2-5, with D unclear. The V gene's germline CDR1 is SGHRS and CDR2 YFSETQ. V lost 4 bases to trimming and J lost 2 bases, with 15 bases between them. The CDR3 has 15 residues. In nucleotides, the CDR3 is TGCGCCAGCAGCCTTAGGACGGATTTACAAGAGACCCAGTACTTC. This encodes CASSLRTDLQETQYF.

The chain couples TRBV10-3 to TRBJ1-4; 7 bases align to TRBD1. Germline V gene sequence: CDR1 ENHRY, CDR2 SYGVKD. The V gene end was trimmed by 2 bases and the J gene end by 7 bases; junction bases not matched to a gene: 1. The CDR3 runs to 13 residues. CDR3 region: CAISERTGEKLFF. The CDR3 DNA follows: TGTGCCATCAGTGAGCGGACAGGTGAAAAACTGTTTTTT.

This clone was observed a single time. Other DNA sequences from this sample encode an identical CDR3 as well. The chain employs TRBV5-1 and TRBJ2-2; 8 positions agree with TRBD1. The CDR3 has 16 residues. V shed 0 bases and J 1 base; nucleotides not matched to a gene: 2. Germline CDR1 reads SGHRS; CDR2 reads YFSETQ. Written as DNA, the CDR3 is TGCGCCAGCAGCTTGGCACAGGGGGTGAACACCGGGGAGCTGTTTTTT. Translated: CASSLAQGVNTGELFF.

The rearrangement joins TRBV2 to TRBJ2-5, with a possible D match to TRBD1 (7 bases). The CDR3 runs 15 residues. V lost 6 bases, J lost 0 bases, and 14 bases lay in between. The germline V gene encodes CDR1 SNHLY and CDR2 FYNNEI. The CDR3 DNA follows: TGTGCCAGCAGGCTTCAGGGGGGTTACCAAGAGACCCAGTACTTC. Translating gives CASRLQGGYQETQYF.

The chain is built from TRBV5-6 and TRBJ1-5, with TRBD1 matching over 7 bases. This CDR3 spans 14 amino acids. Per germline, CDR1 SGHDT and CDR2 YYEEEE. Trimming cost V 3 bases and J 4 bases; bases outside gene matches: 4. DNA of the CDR3: TGTGCCAGCAGCTCCGGGACAGTTAATCAGCCCCAGCATTTT. Translated, it gives CASSSGTVNQPQHF.

V gene TRBV11-3 combines with J gene TRBJ2-1; the D gene could be TRBD1 or TRBD2 (5 bases each). Germline loops: CDR1 SGHNT, CDR2 YENEEA. Trimming removed 5 bases from V and 6 bases from J, with 17 bases in between. The CDR3 has 15 residues. CDR3 nucleotide sequence: TGTGCCAGCAGCCCCCTGGGGGATAGGGGCAATGAGCAGTTCTTC. Its protein product is CASSPLGDRGNEQFF.

This chain links TRBV30 with TRBJ2-2; perhaps D is TRBD1 or TRBD2 (5 bases each). Germline-derived CDR1 and CDR2 are GTSNPN and SVGIG (reference sequence). Trimming took 5 bases from V and 6 from J, leaving 10 bases between them. CDR3 length equals 12 residues. This CDR3 reads CAWGGSPGELFF. The CDR3 nucleotides are TGTGCCTGGGGGGGTTCGCCCGGGGAGCTGTTTTTT.

The rearrangement uses TRBV6-5 and TRBJ2-1; tentatively, D is TRBD1 (5 bases). The V gene's germline CDR1 is MNHEY and CDR2 SVGAGI. This CDR3 is 14 amino acids long. V lost 8 bases to trimming and J lost 8 bases, with 19 bases between them. The CDR3 DNA reads as TGTGCCAGCTCGAGGACGAGTAAGGGGTATGAGCAGTTCTTC. Protein product: CASSRTSKGYEQFF.

The rearrangement uses TRBV7-6 and TRBJ2-7, with D maybe TRBD2 (6 bases). V shed 1 base and J shed 3 bases, with 16 bases lying between them. Germline values: CDR1 SGHVS, CDR2 FNYEAQ. The CDR3 sequence is 16 residues long. The CDR3 region is CASSLETGTLVYEQYF. Here the CDR3 DNA reads TGTGCCAGCAGCTTAGAGACCGGGACTCTAGTCTACGAGCAGTACTTC.

Concerning this clone itself: The same CDR3 is also encoded by other DNA sequences in this sample. The chain recombines TRBV18 with TRBJ2-3; D may be TRBD1 or TRBD2 (6 bases each). The CDR3 totals 16 residues. V dropped 0 bases and J dropped 1 base, with 11 bases sitting between them. The germline V gene encodes CDR1 KGHSH and CDR2 LQKENI. The CDR3 bases are TGTGCCAGCTCACCACCTTTGGGGGGCGGCACAGATACGCAGTATTTT. Translated, it gives CASSPPLGGGTDTQYF.

The count of this clone is one. The V call is TRBV9, the J call TRBJ1-6; 7 positions agree with TRBD1. The germline CDR1 and CDR2 sequences are SGDLS and YYNGEE. The length of the CDR3 is 15 residues. J lost 9 bases, V lost 4 bases, and 10 bases had no gene match. The CDR3 here is CASSPSPDRTSPLHF. The CDR3 nucleotides are TGTGCCAGCAGCCCGAGCCCGGACAGGACTTCACCCCTCCACTTT. The full variable domain, in which reference TRBV9 and TRBJ1-6 provide the parts outside the CDR3, is DSGVTQTPKHLITATGQRVTLRCSPRSGDLSVYWYQQSLDQGLQFLIQYYNGEERAKGNILERFSAQQFPDLHSELNLSSLELGDSALYFCASSPSPDRTSPLHFGNGTRLTVT.

The rearrangement uses TRBV2 and TRBJ2-5; 12 nucleotides match TRBD2. CDR3 size: 15 residues. Germline CDR1 reads SNHLY; CDR2 reads FYNNEI. With 6 bases clipped from V and 5 bases from J, the junction kept 7 bases outside the gene matches. The CDR3 region is CASRMTSGSWETQYF. The DNA of the CDR3 is TGTGCCAGCAGGATGACTAGCGGGAGTTGGGAGACCCAGTACTTC.

The chain couples TRBV5-1 to TRBJ2-5, with 12 bases fitting TRBD2. The CDR3 length is 16 residues. Germline assignment: CDR1 SGHRS and CDR2 YFSETQ. The V gene end was trimmed by 1 base and the J gene end by 4 bases; junction bases not matched to a gene: 5. This chain's CDR3 is CASSLLAGGSGETQYF. CDR3 sequence (DNA): TGCGCCAGCAGCTTGCTAGCGGGGGGGTCGGGAGAGACCCAGTACTTC.

This clone was detected once. V usage is TRBV5-1 and J usage is TRBJ1-2; TRBD1 matches 9 bases. Germline CDR1 and CDR2: SGHRS and YFSETQ. J lost 6 bases, V lost 0 bases, and 9 bases had no gene match. This CDR3 has 16 residues. The CDR3 reads CASSLAGWGQGNGYTF. For the CDR3, the DNA is TGCGCCAGCAGCTTGGCCGGATGGGGACAGGGCAATGGCTACACCTTC.

The chain is built from TRBV5-1 and TRBJ1-4, with 7 bases identical to TRBD1. Germline V lookup: CDR1 SGHRS, CDR2 YFSETQ. The V and J ends lost 4 bases and 6 bases, in that order; junction bases with no gene match: 6. The CDR3 extends over 14 amino acids. In nucleotides, the CDR3 is TGCGCCAGCAGCCAGACAGGGAAGGATGAAAAACTGTTTTTT. Protein sequence: CASSQTGKDEKLFF.